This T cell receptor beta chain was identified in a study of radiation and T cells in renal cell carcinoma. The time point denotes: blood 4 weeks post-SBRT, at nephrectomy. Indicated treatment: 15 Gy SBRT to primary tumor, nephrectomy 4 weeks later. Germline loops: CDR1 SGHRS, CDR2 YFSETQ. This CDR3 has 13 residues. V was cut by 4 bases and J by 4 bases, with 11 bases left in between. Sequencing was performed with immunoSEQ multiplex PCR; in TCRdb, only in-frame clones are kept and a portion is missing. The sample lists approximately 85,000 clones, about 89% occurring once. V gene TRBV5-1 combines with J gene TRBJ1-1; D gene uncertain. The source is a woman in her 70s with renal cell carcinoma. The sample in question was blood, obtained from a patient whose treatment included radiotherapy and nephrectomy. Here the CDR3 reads CASSAEVRTEAFF. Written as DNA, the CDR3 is TGCGCCAGCAGCGCCGAAGTCCGCACTGAAGCTTTCTTT. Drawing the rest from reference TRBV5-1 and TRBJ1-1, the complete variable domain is KAGVTQTPRYLIKTRGQQVTLSCSPISGHRSVSWYQQTPGQGLQFLFEYFSETQRNKGNFPGRFSGRQFSNSRSEMNVSTLELGDSALYLCASSAEVRTEAFFGQGTRLTVV.